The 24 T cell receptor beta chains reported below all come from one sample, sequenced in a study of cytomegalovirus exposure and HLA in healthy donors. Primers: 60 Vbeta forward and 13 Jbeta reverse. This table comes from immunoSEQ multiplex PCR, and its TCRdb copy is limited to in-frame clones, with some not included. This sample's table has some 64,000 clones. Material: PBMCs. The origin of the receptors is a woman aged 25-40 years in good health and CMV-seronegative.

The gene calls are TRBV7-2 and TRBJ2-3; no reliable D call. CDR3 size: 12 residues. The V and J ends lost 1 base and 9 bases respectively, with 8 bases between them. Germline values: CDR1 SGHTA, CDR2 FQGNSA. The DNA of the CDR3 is TGTGCCAGCAGCTTAGGGGTAGCAACGCAGTATTTT. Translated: CASSLGVATQYF.

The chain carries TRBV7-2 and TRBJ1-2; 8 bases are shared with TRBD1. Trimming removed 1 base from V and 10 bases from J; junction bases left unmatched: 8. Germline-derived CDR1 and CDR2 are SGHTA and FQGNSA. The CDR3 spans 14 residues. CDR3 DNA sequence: TGTGCCAGCAGCTTAGGGGGGACAGGTTCTGACTACACCTTC. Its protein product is CASSLGGTGSDYTF.

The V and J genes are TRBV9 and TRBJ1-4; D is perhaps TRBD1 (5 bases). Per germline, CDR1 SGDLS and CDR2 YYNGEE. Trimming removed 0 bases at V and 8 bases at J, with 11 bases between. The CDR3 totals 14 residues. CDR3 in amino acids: CASSVVGGDEKLFF. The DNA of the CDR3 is TGTGCCAGCAGCGTAGTTGGGGGGGACGAAAAACTGTTTTTT.

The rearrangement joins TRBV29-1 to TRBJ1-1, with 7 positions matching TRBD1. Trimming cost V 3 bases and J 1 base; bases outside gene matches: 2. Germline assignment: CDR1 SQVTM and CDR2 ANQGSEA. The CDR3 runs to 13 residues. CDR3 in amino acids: CSVEGQQNTEAFF. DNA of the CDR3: TGCAGCGTTGAGGGACAGCAGAACACTGAAGCTTTCTTT.

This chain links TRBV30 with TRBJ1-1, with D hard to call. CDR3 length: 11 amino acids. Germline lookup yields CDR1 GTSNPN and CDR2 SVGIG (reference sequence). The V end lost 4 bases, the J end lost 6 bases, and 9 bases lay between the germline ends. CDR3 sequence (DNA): TGTGCCTGGAACGCACAGCCTGAAGCTTTCTTT. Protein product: CAWNAQPEAFF.

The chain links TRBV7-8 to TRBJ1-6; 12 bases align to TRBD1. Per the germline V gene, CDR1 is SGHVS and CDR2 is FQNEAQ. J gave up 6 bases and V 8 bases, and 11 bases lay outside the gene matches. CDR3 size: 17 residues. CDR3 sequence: CASYRDRGQWSNSPLHF. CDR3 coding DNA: TGTGCCAGCTACCGGGACAGGGGGCAATGGAGTAATTCACCCCTCCACTTT. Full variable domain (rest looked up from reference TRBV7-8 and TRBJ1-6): GAGVSQSPRYKVAKRGQDVALRCDPISGHVSLFWYQQALGQGPEFLTYFQNEAQLDKSGLPSDRFFAERPEGSVSTLKIQRTQQEDSAVYLCASYRDRGQWSNSPLHFGNGTRLTVT.

CDR3 protein: CASSQAGGRTEAFF. Written as DNA, the CDR3 is TGCGCCAGCAGCCAAGCGGGGGGGCGAACTGAAGCTTTCTTT. The chain has TRBV4-1 and TRBJ1-1; D is possibly TRBD1 (6 bases). The ends were cut back, 1 base at V and 5 bases at J, with 11 bases in the middle. Germline values: CDR1 MGHRA, CDR2 YSYEKL. The CDR3 contains 14 residues.

CDR3: CASSPTTGKAKNIQYF. The DNA of the CDR3 is TGTGCCAGCAGTCCAACCACAGGGAAAGCCAAAAACATTCAGTACTTC. This rearrangement joins TRBV28 to TRBJ2-4, with D perhaps TRBD1 (6 bases). This CDR3 is built from 16 residues. Germline V gene lookup returns CDR1 MDHEN and CDR2 SYDVKM. V was shortened by 5 bases and J by 0 bases, with 14 bases between the two germline ends.

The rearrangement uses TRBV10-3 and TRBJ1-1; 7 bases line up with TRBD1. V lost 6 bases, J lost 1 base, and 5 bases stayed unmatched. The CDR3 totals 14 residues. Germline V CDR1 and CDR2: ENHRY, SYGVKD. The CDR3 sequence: CAISTGARNTEAFF. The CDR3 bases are TGTGCCATCAGCACAGGGGCTAGGAACACTGAAGCTTTCTTT.

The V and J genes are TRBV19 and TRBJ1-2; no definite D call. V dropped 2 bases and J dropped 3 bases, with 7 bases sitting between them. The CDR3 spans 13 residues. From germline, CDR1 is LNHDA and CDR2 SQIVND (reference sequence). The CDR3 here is CASSIKGDYGYTF. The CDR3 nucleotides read TGTGCCAGTAGTATAAAGGGAGACTATGGCTACACCTTC.

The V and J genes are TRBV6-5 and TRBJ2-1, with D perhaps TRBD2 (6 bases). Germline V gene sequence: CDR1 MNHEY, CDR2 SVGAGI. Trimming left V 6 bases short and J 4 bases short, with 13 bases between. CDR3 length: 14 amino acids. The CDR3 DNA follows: TGTGCCAGCAGGGCCGGGACTTTATACAATGAGCAGTTCTTC. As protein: CASRAGTLYNEQFF.

The CDR3 nucleotides read TGTGCCTGGAGGGCAACGGGAGCGGGAAGTGGGGCCAACGTCCTGACTTTC. Translation: CAWRATGAGSGANVLTF. This rearrangement joins TRBV30 to TRBJ2-6, with 7 bases that match TRBD2. Per the germline V gene, CDR1 is GTSNPN and CDR2 is SVGIG (reference sequence). Trimming took 3 bases from V and 3 from J; bases not matched to a gene: 11. The CDR3 contains 17 residues.

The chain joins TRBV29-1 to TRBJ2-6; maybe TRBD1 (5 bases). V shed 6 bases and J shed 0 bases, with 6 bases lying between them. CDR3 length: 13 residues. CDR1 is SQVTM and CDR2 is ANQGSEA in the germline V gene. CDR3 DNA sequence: TGCAGCGTACAGGTCTCTGGGGCCAACGTCCTGACTTTC. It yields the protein CSVQVSGANVLTF. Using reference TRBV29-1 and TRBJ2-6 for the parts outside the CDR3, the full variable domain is SAVISQKPSRDICQRGTSLTIQCQVDSQVTMMFWYRQQPGQSLTLIATANQGSEATYESGFVIDKFPISRPNLTFSTLTVSNMSPEDSSIYLCSVQVSGANVLTFGAGSRLTVL.

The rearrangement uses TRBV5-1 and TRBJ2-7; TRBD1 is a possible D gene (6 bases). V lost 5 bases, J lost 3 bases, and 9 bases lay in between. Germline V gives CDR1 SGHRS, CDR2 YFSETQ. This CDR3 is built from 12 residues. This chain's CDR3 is CASREGGYEQYF. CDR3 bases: TGCGCCAGCAGAGAAGGGGGCTACGAGCAGTACTTC.

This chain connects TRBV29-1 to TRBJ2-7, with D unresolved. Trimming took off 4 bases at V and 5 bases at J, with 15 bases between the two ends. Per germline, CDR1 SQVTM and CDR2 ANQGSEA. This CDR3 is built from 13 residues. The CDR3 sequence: CSVVPDFPNEQYF. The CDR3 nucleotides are TGCAGCGTTGTTCCAGATTTCCCCAACGAGCAGTACTTC.

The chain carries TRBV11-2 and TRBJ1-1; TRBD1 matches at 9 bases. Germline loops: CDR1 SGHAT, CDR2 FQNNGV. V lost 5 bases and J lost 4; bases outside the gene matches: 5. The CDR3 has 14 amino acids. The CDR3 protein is CASSLGQGTTEAFF. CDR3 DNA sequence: TGTGCCAGCAGCCTAGGACAGGGGACCACTGAAGCTTTCTTT. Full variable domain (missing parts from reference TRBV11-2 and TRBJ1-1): EAGVAQSPRYKIIEKRQSVAFWCNPISGHATLYWYQQILGQGPKLLIQFQNNGVVDDSQLPKDRFSAERLKGVDSTLKIQPAKLEDSAVYLCASSLGQGTTEAFFGQGTRLTVV.

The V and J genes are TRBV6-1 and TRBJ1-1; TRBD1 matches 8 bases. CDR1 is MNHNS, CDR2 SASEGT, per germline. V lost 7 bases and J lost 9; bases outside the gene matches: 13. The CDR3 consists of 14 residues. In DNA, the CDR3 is TGTGCCAGCACCCTCAGGGGGCTAGGGGGACAAGCTTTCTTT. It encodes CASTLRGLGGQAFF.

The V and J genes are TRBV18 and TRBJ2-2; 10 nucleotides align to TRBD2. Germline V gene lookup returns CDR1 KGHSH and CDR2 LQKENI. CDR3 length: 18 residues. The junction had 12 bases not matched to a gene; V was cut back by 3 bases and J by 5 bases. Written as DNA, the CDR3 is TGTGCCAGCTCACCTCTCAGGCCTAGCGGGAGTTGGACCGGGGAGCTGTTTTTT. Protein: CASSPLRPSGSWTGELFF.

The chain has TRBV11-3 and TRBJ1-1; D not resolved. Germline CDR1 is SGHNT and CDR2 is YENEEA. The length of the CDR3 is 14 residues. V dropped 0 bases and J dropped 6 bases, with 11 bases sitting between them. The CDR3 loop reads CASSLEADSAEAFF. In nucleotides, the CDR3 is TGTGCCAGCAGCTTAGAAGCCGATAGCGCTGAAGCTTTCTTT. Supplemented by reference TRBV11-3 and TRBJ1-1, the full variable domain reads EAGVVQSPRYKIIEKKQPVAFWCNPISGHNTLYWYLQNLGQGPELLIRYENEEAVDDSQLPKDRFSAERLKGVDSTLKIQPAELGDSAVYLCASSLEADSAEAFFGQGTRLTVV.

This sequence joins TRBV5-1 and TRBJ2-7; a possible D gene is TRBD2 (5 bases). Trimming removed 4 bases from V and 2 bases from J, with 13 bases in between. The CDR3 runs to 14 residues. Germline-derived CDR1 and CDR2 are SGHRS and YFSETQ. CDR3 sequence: CASSDSGNTYEQYF. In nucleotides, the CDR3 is TGCGCCAGCAGCGACTCCGGGAACACCTACGAGCAGTACTTC.

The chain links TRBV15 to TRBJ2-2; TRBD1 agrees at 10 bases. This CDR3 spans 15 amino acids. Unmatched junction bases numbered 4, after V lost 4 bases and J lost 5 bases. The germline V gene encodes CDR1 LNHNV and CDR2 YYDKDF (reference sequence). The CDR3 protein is CATSIGQGGTGELFF. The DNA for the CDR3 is TGTGCCACCAGCATTGGACAGGGGGGAACCGGGGAGCTGTTTTTT. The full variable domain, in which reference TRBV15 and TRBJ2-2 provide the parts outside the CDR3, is DAMVIQNPRYQVTQFGKPVTLSCSQTLNHNVMYWYQQKSSQAPKLLFHYYDKDFNNEADTPDNFQSRRPNTSFCFLDIRSPGLGDTAMYLCATSIGQGGTGELFFGEGSRLTVL.

CDR3 DNA: TGTGCCAGCAGTGCTTACCCGGGGGGCTACAACACCGGGGAGCTGTTTTTT. Translated: CASSAYPGGYNTGELFF. The chain recombines TRBV25-1 with TRBJ2-2, with D maybe TRBD2 (7 bases). The CDR3 loop spans 17 amino acids. The V end lost 4 bases, the J end lost 2 bases, and 17 bases lay between the germline ends. Germline lookup yields CDR1 MGHDK and CDR2 SYGVNS.

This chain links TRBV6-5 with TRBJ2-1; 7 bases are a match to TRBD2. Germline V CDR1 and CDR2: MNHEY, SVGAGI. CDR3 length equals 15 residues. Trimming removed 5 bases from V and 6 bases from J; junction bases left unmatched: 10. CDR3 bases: TGTGCCAGCAGTCAGTGGGGAGGGTCGAGCAATGAGCAGTTCTTC. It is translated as CASSQWGGSSNEQFF.

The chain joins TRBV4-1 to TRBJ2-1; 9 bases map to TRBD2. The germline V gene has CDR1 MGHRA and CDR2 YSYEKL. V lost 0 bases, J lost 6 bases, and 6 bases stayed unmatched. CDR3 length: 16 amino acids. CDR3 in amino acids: CASSQEGLAGFNEQFF. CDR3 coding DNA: TGCGCCAGCAGCCAAGAGGGCCTAGCGGGGTTCAATGAGCAGTTCTTC.